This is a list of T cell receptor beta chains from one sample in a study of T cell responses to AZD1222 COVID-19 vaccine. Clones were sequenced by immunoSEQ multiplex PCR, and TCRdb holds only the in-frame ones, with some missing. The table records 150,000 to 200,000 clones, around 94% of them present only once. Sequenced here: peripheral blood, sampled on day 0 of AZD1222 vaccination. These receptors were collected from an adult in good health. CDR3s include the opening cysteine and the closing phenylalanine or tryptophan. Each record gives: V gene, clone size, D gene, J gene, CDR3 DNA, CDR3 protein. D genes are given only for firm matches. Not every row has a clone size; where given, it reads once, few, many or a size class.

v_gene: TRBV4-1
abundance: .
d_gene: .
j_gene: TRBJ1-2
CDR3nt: TGCGCCAGCAGCCAGTTAGGACACCCAAACTATGGCTACACCTTC
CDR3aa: CASSQLGHPNYGYTF

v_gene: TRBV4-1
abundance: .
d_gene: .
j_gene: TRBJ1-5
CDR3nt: TGCGCCAGCAGCCAAGATGGGTCCGGGGGTAATCAGCCCCAGCATTTT
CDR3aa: CASSQDGSGGNQPQHF

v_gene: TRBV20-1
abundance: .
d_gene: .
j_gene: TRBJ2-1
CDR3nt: TGCAGAGGGGCAGCCGACAATGAGCAGTTCTTC
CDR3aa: CRGAADNEQFF

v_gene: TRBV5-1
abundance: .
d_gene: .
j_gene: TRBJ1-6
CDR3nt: TGCGCCAGCAGCTTGGAAGATAGCGGTTCACCCCTCCACTTT
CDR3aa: CASSLEDSGSPLHF

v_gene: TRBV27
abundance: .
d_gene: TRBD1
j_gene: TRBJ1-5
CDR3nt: TGTGCCAGCGGTAGACAGGGGAGCAATCAGCCCCAGCATTTT
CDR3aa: CASGRQGSNQPQHF

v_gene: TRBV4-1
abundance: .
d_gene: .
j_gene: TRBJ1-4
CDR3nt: TGCGCCAGCAGCCCCCTGGGGGAAAAACTGTTTTTT
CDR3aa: CASSPLGEKLFF

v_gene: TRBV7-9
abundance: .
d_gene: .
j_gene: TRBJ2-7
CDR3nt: TGTGCCAGCAGCCCAAGGGGAGTCTACGAGCAGTACTTC
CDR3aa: CASSPRGVYEQYF

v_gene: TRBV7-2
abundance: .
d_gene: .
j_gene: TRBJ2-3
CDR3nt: TGTGCCAGCCCCAGGACAGTTACAGATACGCAGTATTTT
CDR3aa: CASPRTVTDTQYF

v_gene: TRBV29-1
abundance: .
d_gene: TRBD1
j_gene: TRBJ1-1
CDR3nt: TGCAGCGTTGCCGAACAGGGGGCGAGGTACACTGAAGCTTTCTTT
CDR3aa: CSVAEQGARYTEAFF

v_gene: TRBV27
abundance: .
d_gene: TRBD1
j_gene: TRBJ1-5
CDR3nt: TGTGCCAGCAGTTTAAGGGGACAGGGCCTCAATCAGCCCCAGCATTTT
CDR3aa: CASSLRGQGLNQPQHF

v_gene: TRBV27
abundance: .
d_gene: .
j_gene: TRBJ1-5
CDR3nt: TGTGCCAGCAGTTTAGCCGCTGGAAGGCAGCCCCAGCATTTT
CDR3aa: CASSLAAGRQPQHF

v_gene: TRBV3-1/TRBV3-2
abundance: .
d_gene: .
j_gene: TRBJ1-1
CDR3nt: TGTGCCAGCAGCCAAGATCTGGGGACTGAAGCTTTCTTT
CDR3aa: CASSQDLGTEAFF

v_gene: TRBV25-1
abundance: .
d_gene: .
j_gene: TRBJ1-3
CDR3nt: TGTGCCAGCAGTGAATCCAGTCAAGGAGGAGACACCATATATTTT
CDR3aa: CASSESSQGGDTIYF

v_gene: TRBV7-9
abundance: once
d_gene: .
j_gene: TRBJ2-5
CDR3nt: TGTGCCAGCAGCTTTAAGGGGGGCCGGGCAGACTTC
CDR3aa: CASSFKGGRADF

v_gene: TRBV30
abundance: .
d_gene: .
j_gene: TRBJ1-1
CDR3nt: TGTGCCTGGAGTGCGACGGAGCGAAGGGAGGTCTTT
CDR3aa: CAWSATERREVF

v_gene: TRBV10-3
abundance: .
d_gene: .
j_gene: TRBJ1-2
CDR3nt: TGTGCCATCAGTGACTCAGAGTATTCCTTCTATGGCTACACCTTC
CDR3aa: CAISDSEYSFYGYTF

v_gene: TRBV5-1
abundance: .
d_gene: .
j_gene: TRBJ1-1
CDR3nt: TGCGCCAGCAGCTTAGGGGCAGCTAACACTGAAGCTTTCTTT
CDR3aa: CASSLGAANTEAFF

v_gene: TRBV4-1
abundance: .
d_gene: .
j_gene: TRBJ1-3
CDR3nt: TGCGCCAGCAGCCACCCGATGGAGACTTCTGGAAACACCATATATTTT
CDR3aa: CASSHPMETSGNTIYF

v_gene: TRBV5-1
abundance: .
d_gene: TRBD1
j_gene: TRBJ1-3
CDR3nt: TGCGCCAGCAGCTTGGCGGGACAGCCTGGAAACACCATATATTTT
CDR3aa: CASSLAGQPGNTIYF

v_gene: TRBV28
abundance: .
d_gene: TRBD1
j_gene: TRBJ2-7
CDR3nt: TGTGCCAGCAGCCGACAGGGGGCGGTCCACGAGCAGTACTTC
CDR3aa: CASSRQGAVHEQYF

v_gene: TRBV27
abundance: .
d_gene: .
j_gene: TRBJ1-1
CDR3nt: TGTGCCAGCAGTTCACGGTGGGTGGGGGGGAACACTGAAGCTTTCTTT
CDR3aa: CASSSRWVGGNTEAFF

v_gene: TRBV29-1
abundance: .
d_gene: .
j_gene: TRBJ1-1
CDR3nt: TGCAGCGTTGGCCCTGGGCAGTCGAACACTGAAGCTTTCTTT
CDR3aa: CSVGPGQSNTEAFF

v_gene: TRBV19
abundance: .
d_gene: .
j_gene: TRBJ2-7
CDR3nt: TGTGCCAGTAGTCCTCGATGGGGCAGGGGATCCTACGAGCAGTACTTC
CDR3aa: CASSPRWGRGSYEQYF

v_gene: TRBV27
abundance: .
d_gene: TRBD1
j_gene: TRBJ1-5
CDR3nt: TGTGCCAGCAGTAAAACAGGGGCGGTGGGTAGCAATCAGCCCCAGCATTTT
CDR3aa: CASSKTGAVGSNQPQHF

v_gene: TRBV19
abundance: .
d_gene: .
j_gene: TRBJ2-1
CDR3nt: TGTGCCAGTACTCTAAAAGGGGTGGGGTACAATGAGCAGTTCTTC
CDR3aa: CASTLKGVGYNEQFF

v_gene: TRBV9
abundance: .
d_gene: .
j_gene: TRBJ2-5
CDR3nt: TGTGCCAGCAGCGGATGGGGCGCAGAGACCCAGTACTTC
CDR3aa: CASSGWGAETQYF